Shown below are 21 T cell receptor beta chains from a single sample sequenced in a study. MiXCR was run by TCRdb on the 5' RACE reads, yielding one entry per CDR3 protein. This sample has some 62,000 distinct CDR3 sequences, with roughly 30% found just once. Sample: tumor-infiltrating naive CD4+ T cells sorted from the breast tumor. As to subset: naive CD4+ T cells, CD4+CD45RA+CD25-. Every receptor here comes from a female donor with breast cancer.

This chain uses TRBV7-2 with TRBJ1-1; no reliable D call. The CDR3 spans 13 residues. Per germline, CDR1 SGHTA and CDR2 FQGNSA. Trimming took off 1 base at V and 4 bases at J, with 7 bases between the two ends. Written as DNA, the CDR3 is TGTGCCAGCAGCTTAGAAGGGCTCACTGAAGCTTTCTTT. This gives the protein CASSLEGLTEAFF.

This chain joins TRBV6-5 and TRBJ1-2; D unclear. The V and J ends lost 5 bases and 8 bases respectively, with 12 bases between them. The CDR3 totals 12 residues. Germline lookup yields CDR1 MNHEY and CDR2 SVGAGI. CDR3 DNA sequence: TGTGCCAGCAGTCCAGGCCTCTTGGGCTACACCTTC. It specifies CASSPGLLGYTF.

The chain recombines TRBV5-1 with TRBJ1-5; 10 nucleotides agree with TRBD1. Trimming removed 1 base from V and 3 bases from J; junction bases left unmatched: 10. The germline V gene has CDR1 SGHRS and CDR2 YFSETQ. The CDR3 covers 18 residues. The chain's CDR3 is CASSLMTGDRGTNQPQHF. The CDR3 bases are TGCGCCAGCAGCTTGATGACGGGGGACAGGGGAACCAATCAGCCCCAGCATTTT.

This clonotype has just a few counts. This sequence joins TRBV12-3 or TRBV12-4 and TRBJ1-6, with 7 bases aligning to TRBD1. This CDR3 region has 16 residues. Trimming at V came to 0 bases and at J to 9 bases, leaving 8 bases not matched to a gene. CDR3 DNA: TGTGCCAGCAGTTTAGCGCTAAGGGGGCGCTTTTCACCCCTCCACTTT. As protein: CASSLALRGRFSPLHF.

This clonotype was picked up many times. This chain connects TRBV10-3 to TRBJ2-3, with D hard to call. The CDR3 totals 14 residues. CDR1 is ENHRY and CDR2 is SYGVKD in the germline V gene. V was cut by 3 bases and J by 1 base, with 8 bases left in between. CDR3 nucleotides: TGTGCCATCAGTGATAGTAGGGGCACAGATACGCAGTATTTT. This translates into CAISDSRGTDTQYF.

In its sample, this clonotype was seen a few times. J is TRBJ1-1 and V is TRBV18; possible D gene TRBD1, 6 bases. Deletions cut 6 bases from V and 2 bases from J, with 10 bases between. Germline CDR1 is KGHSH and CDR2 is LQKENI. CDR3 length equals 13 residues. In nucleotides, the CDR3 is TGTGCCAGCTCCGGGACACTAAACACTGAAGCTTTCTTT. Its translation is CASSGTLNTEAFF.

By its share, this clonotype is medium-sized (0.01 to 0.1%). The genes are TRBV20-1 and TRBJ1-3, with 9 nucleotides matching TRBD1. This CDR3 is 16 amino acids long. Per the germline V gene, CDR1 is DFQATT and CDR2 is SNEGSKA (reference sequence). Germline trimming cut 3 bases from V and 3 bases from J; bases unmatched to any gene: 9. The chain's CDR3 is CSASSGQGIGGNTIYF. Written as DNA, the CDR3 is TGCAGTGCTAGTAGCGGACAGGGGATAGGTGGAAACACCATATATTTT.

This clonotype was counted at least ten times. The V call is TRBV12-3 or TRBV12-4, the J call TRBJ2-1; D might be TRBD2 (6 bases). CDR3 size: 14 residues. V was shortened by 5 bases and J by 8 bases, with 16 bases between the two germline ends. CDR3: CASSRPSVGDEQFF. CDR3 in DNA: TGTGCCAGCAGTAGACCTAGCGTTGGGGATGAGCAGTTCTTC.

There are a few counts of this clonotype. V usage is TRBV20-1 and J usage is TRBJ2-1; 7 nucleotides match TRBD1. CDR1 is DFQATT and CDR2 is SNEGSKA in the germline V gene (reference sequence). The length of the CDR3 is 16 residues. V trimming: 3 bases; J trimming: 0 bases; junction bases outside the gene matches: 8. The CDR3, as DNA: TGCAGTGCTAGGGGAACAGGGGTCAGCTCCTACAATGAGCAGTTCTTC. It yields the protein CSARGTGVSSYNEQFF.

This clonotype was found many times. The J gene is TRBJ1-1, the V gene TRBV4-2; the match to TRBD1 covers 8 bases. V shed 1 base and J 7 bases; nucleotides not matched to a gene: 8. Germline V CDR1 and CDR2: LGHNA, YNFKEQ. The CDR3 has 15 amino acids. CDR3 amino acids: CASSQAAGGRSEAFF. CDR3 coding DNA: TGTGCCAGCAGCCAAGCGGCAGGGGGCAGGAGTGAAGCTTTCTTT.

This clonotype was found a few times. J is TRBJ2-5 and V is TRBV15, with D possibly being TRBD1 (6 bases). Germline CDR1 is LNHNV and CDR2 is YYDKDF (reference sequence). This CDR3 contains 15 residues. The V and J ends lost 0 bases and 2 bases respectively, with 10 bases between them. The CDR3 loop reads CATSRDKQGQETQYF. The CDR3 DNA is TGTGCCACCAGCAGAGATAAGCAGGGGCAAGAGACCCAGTACTTC.

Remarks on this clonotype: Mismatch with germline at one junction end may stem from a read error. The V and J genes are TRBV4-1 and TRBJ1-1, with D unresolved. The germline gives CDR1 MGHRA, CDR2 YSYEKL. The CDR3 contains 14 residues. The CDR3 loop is CAGSLEGRNTEAFF. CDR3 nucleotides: TGCGCCGGCAGCCTCGAAGGGAGGAACACTGAAGCTTTCTTT.

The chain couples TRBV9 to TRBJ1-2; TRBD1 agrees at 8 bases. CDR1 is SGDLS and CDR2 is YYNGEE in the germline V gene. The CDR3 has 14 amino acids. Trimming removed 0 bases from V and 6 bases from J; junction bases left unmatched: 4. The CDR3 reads CASSVETGVHGYTF. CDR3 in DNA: TGTGCCAGCAGCGTAGAGACAGGGGTGCATGGCTACACCTTC.

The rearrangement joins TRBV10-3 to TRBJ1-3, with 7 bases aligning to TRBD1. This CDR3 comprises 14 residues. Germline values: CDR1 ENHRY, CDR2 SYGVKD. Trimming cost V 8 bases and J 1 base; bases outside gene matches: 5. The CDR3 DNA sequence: TGTGCCATCGACAGGGAGAGGTCTGGAAACACCATATATTTT. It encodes CAIDRERSGNTIYF.

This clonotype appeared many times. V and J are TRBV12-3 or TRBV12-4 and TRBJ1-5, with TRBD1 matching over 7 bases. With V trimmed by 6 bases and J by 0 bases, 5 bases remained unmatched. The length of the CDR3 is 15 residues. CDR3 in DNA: TGTGCCAGCAGAGGACAGGCACTTAGCAATCAGCCCCAGCATTTT. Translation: CASRGQALSNQPQHF.

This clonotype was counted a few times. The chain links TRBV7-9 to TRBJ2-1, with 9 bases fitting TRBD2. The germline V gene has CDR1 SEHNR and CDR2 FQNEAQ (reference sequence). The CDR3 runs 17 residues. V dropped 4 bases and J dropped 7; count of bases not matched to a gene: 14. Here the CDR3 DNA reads TGTGCCAGCAGCTCCATTAGCGGGAGTAGTCTGGTGAATGAGCAGTTCTTC. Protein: CASSSISGSSLVNEQFF.

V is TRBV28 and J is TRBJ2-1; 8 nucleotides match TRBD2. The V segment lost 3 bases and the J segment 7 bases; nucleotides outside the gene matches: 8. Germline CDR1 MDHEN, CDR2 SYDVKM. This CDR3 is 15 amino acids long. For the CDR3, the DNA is TGTGCCAGCAGTTTCGCGGGTCTAGCGGGTAATGAGCAGTTCTTC. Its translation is CASSFAGLAGNEQFF.

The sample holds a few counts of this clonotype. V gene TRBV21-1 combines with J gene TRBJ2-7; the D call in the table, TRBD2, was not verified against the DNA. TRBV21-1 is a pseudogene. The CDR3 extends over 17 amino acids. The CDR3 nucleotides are TGTGCCAGCAGCAAGGTACCAACTAGCGGGGGGTCTTACGAGCAGTACTTC. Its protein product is CASSKVPTSGGSYEQYF.

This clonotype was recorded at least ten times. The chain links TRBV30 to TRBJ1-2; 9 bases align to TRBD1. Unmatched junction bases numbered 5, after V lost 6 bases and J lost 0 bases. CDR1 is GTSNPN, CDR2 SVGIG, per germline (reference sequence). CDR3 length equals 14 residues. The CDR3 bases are TGTGCCTGTACAGGGGGCTCTACTAACTATGGCTACACCTTC. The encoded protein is CACTGGSTNYGYTF.

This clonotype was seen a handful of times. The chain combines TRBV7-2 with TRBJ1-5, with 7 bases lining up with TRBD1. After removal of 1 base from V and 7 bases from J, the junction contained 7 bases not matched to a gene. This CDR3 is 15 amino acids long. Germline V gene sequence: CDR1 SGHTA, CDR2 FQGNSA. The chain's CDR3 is CASSLGVTGDQPQHF. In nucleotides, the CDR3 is TGTGCCAGCAGCTTAGGCGTCACAGGGGACCAGCCCCAGCATTTT. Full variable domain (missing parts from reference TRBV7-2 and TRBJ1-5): GAGVSQSPSNKVTEKGKDVELRCDPISGHTALYWYRQSLGQGLEFLIYFQGNSAPDKSGLPSDRFSAERTGGSVSTLTIQRTQQEDSAVYLCASSLGVTGDQPQHFGDGTRLSIL.

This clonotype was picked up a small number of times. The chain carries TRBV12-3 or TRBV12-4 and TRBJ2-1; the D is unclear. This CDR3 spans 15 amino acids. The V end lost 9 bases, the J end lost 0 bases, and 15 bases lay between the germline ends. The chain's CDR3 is CASVERSSSYNEQFF. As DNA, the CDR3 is TGTGCCAGTGTCGAGCGTTCGAGCTCCTACAATGAGCAGTTCTTC.